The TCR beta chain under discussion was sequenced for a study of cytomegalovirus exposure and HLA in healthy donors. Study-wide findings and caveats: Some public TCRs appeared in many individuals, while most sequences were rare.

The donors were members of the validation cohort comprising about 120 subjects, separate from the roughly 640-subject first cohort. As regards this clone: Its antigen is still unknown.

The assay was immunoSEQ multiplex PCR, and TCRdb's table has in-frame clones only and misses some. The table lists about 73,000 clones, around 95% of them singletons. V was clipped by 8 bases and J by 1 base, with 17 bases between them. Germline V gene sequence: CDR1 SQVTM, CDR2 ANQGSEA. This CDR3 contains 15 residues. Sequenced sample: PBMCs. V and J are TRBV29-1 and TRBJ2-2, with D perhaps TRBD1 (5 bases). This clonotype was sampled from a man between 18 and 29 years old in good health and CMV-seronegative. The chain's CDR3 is CSILTAPLNTGELFF. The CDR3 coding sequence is TGCAGCATTCTGACAGCTCCACTGAACACCGGGGAGCTGTTTTTT.